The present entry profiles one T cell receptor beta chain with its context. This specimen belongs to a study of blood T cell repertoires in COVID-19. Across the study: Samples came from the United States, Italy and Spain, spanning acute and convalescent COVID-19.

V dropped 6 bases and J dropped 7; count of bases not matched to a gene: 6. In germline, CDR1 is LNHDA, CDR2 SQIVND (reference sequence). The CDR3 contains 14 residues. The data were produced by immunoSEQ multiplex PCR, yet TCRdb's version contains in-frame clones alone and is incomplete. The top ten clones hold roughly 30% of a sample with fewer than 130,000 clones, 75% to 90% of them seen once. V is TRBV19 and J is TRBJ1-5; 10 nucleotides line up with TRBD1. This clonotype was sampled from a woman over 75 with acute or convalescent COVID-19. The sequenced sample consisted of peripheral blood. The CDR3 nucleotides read TGTGCCAGTAGCCTGACAGGGGGCGGCCAGCCCCAGCATTTT. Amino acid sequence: CASSLTGGGQPQHF.